The 20 T cell receptor beta chains below come from one sample, sequenced in a study of sequential checkpoint blockade in melanoma. Some clones are missing from TCRdb's copy, which holds only in-frame ones; the method was immunoSEQ multiplex PCR. The table has about 12,000 clones, less than 35% seen once. Treatment denoted: randomized to nivolumab then ipilimumab (arm A) or the reverse (arm B). This specimen consisted of tumor tissue (inferred from file names), obtained from a patient given nivolumab and ipilimumab in sequence. These receptors all stem from a human donor with melanoma.

This clone was observed a handful of times. V usage is TRBV6-8 and J usage is TRBJ2-2; D assignment may be TRBD1 or TRBD2 (5 bases each). Germline V CDR1 and CDR2: MNHGY, SAAAGT. The V and J ends lost 5 bases and 4 bases respectively, with 23 bases between them. This CDR3 has 18 amino acids. The CDR3 bases are TGTGCCAGCAGTCCCCGGGGACGATCTTACGAGGCCACCGGGGAGCTGTTTTTT. This codes for CASSPRGRSYEATGELFF.

Here the CDR3 DNA reads TGTGCCAGCAGTTACCCAAGGACAGGAAGAATTAGCAATCAGCCCCAGCATTTT. Amino acid sequence: CASSYPRTGRISNQPQHF. The J gene is TRBJ1-5, the V gene TRBV6-8, with 7 bases fitting TRBD1. Germline V lookup: CDR1 MNHGY, CDR2 SAAAGT. The CDR3 runs to 18 residues. Unmatched junction bases numbered 10, after V lost 2 bases and J lost 0 bases.

This clone is a singleton in its sample. The CDR3 DNA sequence: TGTGCCAGCTCACAGAGGCTAGCGGGAGGTAAAGATACGCAGTATTTT. This translates into CASSQRLAGGKDTQYF. V usage is TRBV18 and J usage is TRBJ2-3; 11 bases are a match to TRBD2. Germline CDR1 KGHSH, CDR2 LQKENI. With V trimmed by 4 bases and J by 5 bases, 8 bases remained unmatched. The length of the CDR3 is 16 residues.

V usage is TRBV29-1 and J usage is TRBJ1-1; possible D gene TRBD1, 5 bases. The CDR3 length is 12 residues. Trimming removed 1 base from V and 4 bases from J, with 7 bases in between. CDR1 is SQVTM and CDR2 is ANQGSEA in the germline V gene. CDR3 nucleotide sequence: TGCAGCGTTGAAGGGGGGGGCACTGAAGCTTTCTTT. Translated: CSVEGGGTEAFF.

This clone was found many times. The chain recombines TRBV6-8 with TRBJ2-6; unclear D gene. The V gene lost 5 bases and the J gene lost 0 bases, with 20 bases spanning the gap. CDR3 length: 19 amino acids. Germline loops: CDR1 MNHGY, CDR2 SAAAGT. CDR3 DNA: TGTGCCAGCAGTGATTTGGGTTGGCAGGCAAACTCTGGGGCCAACGTCCTGACTTTC. Protein product: CASSDLGWQANSGANVLTF.

This chain links TRBV5-1 with TRBJ2-7, with D perhaps TRBD1 or TRBD2 (5 bases each). The length of the CDR3 is 16 residues. The germline V and J ends were trimmed by 7 bases and 3 bases, with 23 bases remaining between them. Germline V gene lookup returns CDR1 SGHRS and CDR2 YFSETQ. The CDR3 DNA reads as TGCGCCAGCCGCCGTGAAGATCCGGGACCGATCTACGAGCAGTACTTC. Amino acid sequence: CASRREDPGPIYEQYF. The full variable domain, rest sourced from reference TRBV5-1 and TRBJ2-7, is KAGVTQTPRYLIKTRGQQVTLSCSPISGHRSVSWYQQTPGQGLQFLFEYFSETQRNKGNFPGRFSGRQFSNSRSEMNVSTLELGDSALYLCASRREDPGPIYEQYFGPGTRLTVT.

Many counts were recorded for this clone. J is TRBJ1-2 and V is TRBV11-3; 7 nucleotides match TRBD1. This CDR3 spans 19 amino acids. Germline V lookup: CDR1 SGHNT, CDR2 YENEEA. With 5 bases clipped from V and 2 bases from J, the junction kept 20 bases outside the gene matches. The CDR3 region has the DNA TGTGCCAGCAGCCAAGGAAGGAACAGGGGAGGGGGCTCAAACTATGGCTACACCTTC. Translation gives CASSQGRNRGGGSNYGYTF.

This clone was detected ten times or more. V is TRBV28 and J is TRBJ2-7; D is possibly TRBD2 (6 bases). The V gene lost 4 bases and the J gene lost 3 bases, with 22 bases spanning the gap. The germline V gene encodes CDR1 MDHEN and CDR2 SYDVKM. CDR3 length: 17 amino acids. The CDR3 loop is CASSSGGPGPLFYEQYF. CDR3 in DNA: TGTGCCAGCAGTTCCGGGGGACCGGGACCCCTCTTCTACGAGCAGTACTTC.

The rearrangement links TRBV6-8 to TRBJ2-7; D is uncertain. Germline V gene lookup returns CDR1 MNHGY and CDR2 SAAAGT. The V gene lost 2 bases and the J gene lost 5 bases, with 10 bases spanning the gap. The CDR3 runs to 13 residues. CDR3 region: CASSYEHFDEQYF. DNA of the CDR3: TGTGCCAGCAGTTACGAACACTTTGACGAGCAGTACTTC.

J is TRBJ2-7 and V is TRBV19, with D possibly TRBD2 on 5 matching bases. V gave up 4 bases and J gave up 0 bases, with 13 bases separating them. The CDR3 is 15 residues long. CDR1 is LNHDA and CDR2 is SQIVND in the germline V gene (reference sequence). DNA of the CDR3: TGTGCCAGTAGTAGGGAGAAAGGGTTCTCCTACGAGCAGTACTTC. Its protein is CASSREKGFSYEQYF.

This clone was detected ten times or more. The chain carries TRBV9 and TRBJ2-7; D not certain. Trimming cost V 0 bases and J 0 bases, with 7 bases left between them. The V gene's germline CDR1 is SGDLS and CDR2 YYNGEE. The CDR3 has 14 residues. The CDR3 loop is CASSVDWNSYEQYF. The CDR3 DNA follows: TGTGCCAGCAGCGTAGACTGGAACTCCTACGAGCAGTACTTC. The whole variable domain, filled in from reference TRBV9 and TRBJ2-7, reads DSGVTQTPKHLITATGQRVTLRCSPRSGDLSVYWYQQSLDQGLQFLIQYYNGEERAKGNILERFSAQQFPDLHSELNLSSLELGDSALYFCASSVDWNSYEQYFGPGTRLTVT.

This chain joins TRBV13 and TRBJ1-2; possibly TRBD1 for D (6 bases). Per the germline V gene, CDR1 is PRHDT and CDR2 is FYEKMQ (reference sequence). Trimming removed 1 base from V and 9 bases from J, with 12 bases in between. This CDR3 contains 13 residues. The CDR3 DNA sequence: TGTGCCAGCAGCTTAGTGGGGACACAACGCTACACCTTC. It encodes CASSLVGTQRYTF.

This clone was seen just once. The J gene is TRBJ1-3, the V gene TRBV28; perhaps TRBD1 as D (6 bases). Trimming pared 5 bases from V and 0 bases from J, leaving 17 bases between. The germline V gene has CDR1 MDHEN and CDR2 SYDVKM. The CDR3 loop spans 17 amino acids. The CDR3 protein is CASSRRQALFSGNTIYF. For the CDR3, the DNA is TGTGCCAGCAGTCGACGACAGGCCCTATTCTCTGGAAACACCATATATTTT.

The genes are TRBV28 and TRBJ1-2, with 8 bases matching TRBD1. Germline CDR1 MDHEN, CDR2 SYDVKM. V dropped 0 bases and J dropped 8; count of bases not matched to a gene: 11. This CDR3 comprises 16 residues. CDR3 region: CASSLWTGEYFLGYTF. The CDR3 nucleotides are TGTGCCAGCAGTTTATGGACAGGGGAATACTTTTTGGGCTACACCTTC.

The chain couples TRBV23-1 to TRBJ2-3; no clear D gene. TRBV23-1 belongs to the ORF category, with a function that is uncertain. The CDR3 consists of 14 residues. V was shortened by 3 bases and J by 0 bases, with 7 bases between the two germline ends. The CDR3 nucleotides read TGCGCCAGCAGTCACTATGACAGCACAGATACGCAGTATTTT. The encoded protein is CASSHYDSTDTQYF.

The chain couples TRBV7-1 to TRBJ2-7; D is uncertain. TRBV7-1 is an ORF; its function is uncertain. This CDR3 contains 13 residues. With 4 bases removed from V and 2 bases from J, the gap between germline ends came to 9 bases. The CDR3 loop is CASSLRLAYEQYF. DNA of the CDR3: TGTGCCAGCAGCTTACGTCTGGCCTACGAGCAGTACTTC.

The chain carries TRBV28 and TRBJ1-5; no clear D. Per the germline V gene, CDR1 is MDHEN and CDR2 is SYDVKM. The V and J ends lost 7 bases and 9 bases respectively, with 13 bases between them. This CDR3 has 12 amino acids. CDR3 region: CASTLQDLPQHF. The CDR3 DNA is TGTGCCAGCACGTTGCAAGACCTGCCCCAGCATTTT.

The chain combines TRBV10-2 with TRBJ2-7; 9 bases align to TRBD1. From germline, CDR1 is WSHSY and CDR2 SAAADI. The CDR3 consists of 12 residues. J lost 3 bases, V lost 6 bases, and 0 bases had no gene match. CDR3 sequence reads: CASRDRGYEQYF. The CDR3 coding sequence is TGCGCCAGCAGGGACAGGGGCTACGAGCAGTACTTC.

This chain uses TRBV28 with TRBJ2-3; D tentatively fits TRBD1 or TRBD2 (5 bases each). Germline V lookup: CDR1 MDHEN, CDR2 SYDVKM. The CDR3 length is 15 residues. Between the trimmed V and J ends, which lost 4 bases and 3 bases, there was a span of 14 bases. The CDR3 bases are TGTGCCAGCAGTTCCCCCGGGGACGGGACAGATACGCAGTATTTT. Translation gives CASSSPGDGTDTQYF.

This chain joins TRBV25-1 and TRBJ1-1, with TRBD1 as a possible D gene (5 bases). The CDR3 spans 13 residues. Per the germline V gene, CDR1 is MGHDK and CDR2 is SYGVNS. V was pared by 4 bases and J by 4 bases, with 10 bases between. Here the CDR3 reads CASSAQVFTEAFF. The CDR3 region has the DNA TGTGCCAGCAGTGCACAGGTTTTCACTGAAGCTTTCTTT.